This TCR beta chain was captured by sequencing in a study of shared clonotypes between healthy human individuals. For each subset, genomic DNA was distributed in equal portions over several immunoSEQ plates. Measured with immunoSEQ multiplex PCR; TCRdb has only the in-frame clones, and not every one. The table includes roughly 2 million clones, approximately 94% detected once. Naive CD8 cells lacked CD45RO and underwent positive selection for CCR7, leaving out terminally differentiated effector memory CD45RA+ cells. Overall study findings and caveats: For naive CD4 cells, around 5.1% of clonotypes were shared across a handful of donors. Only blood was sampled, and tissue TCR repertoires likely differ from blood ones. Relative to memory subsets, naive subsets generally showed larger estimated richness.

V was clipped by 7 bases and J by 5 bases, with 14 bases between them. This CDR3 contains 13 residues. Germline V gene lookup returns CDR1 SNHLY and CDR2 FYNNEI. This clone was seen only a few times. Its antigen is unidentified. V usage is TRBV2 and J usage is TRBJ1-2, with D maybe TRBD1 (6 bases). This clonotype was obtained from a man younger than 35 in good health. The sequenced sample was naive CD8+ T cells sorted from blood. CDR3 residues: CASIGGLGYGYTF. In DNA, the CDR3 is TGTGCCAGCATCGGGGGGCTGGGGTATGGCTACACCTTC.